This T cell receptor beta chain was recovered during a study of glioma-infiltrating T cells. As for this clonotype: Its specificity is unknown. At one end, the junction sequence differs from germline, possibly due to a read error.

Germline V gene data show CDR1 as SNHLY and CDR2 as FYNNEI. This CDR3 region has 15 residues. Overall study findings and caveats: Only very few CDR3 sequences appeared in both tissue and blood. Tissue-blood divergence was below expectation in non-neoplastic patients, above in gliomas.

TCR alpha and beta CDR3 regions were amplified from RNA using iRepertoire nested multiplex PCR. One-step reverse transcription and amplification started from around 100-400 ng of tissue mRNA or PBMC total RNA. MiXCR, applied by TCRdb to the multiplex PCR reads, yields one record per CDR3 protein. The profile covers about 200,000 distinct CDR3 sequences, with over 25% appearing a single time and over 20% taken by the ten largest. The sequenced material came from glioma tissue, nonneoplastic brain tissue, or PBMCs (not recorded which). The clonotype originates from a human donor with low-grade glioma or glioblastoma, undergoing nonglioma brain surgery, or in good health (not recorded which). V is TRBV2 and J is TRBJ2-7; D is perhaps TRBD2 (7 bases). CDR3 loop: CASSTGTTFSYEKYF. Written as DNA, the CDR3 is TGTGCCAGCAGTACAGGGACTACCTTCTCCTACGAGAAGTACTTC.